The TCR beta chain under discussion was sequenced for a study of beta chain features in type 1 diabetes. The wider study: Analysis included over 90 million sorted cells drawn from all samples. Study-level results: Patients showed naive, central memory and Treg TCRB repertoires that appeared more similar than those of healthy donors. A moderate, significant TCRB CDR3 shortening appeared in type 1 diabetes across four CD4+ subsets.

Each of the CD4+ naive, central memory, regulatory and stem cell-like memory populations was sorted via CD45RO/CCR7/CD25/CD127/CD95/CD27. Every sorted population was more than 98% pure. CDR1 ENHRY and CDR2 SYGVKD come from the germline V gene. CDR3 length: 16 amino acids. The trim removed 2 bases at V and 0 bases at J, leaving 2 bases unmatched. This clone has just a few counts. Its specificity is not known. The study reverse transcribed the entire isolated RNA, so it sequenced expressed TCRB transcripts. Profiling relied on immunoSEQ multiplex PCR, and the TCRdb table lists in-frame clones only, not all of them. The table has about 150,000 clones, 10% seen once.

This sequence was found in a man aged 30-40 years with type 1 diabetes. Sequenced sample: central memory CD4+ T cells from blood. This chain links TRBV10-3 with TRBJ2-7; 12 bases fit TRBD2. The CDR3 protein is CAISEVTSGSSYEQYF. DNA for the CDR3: TGTGCCATCAGTGAGGTGACTAGCGGGAGCTCCTACGAGCAGTACTTC.